This TCR beta chain appears in the sequencing data of a study of identical twins. Study-wide findings and caveats: Sharing of beta out-of-frame sequences by twins showed a weaker excess.

With respect to this clonotype: Its antigen remains unknown.

TCRdb reprocessed the 5' RACE reads with MiXCR, giving one entry per CDR3 protein. The repertoire holds hundreds of thousands of distinct CDR3 sequences, with around 20% as singletons. These data were also filed under a second study, of T cells expressing NK-cell markers.

This TCR was recovered from a woman under 30 in good health. Material: PBMCs.

Here the CDR3 reads CATSRDTGLLREQYF. The CDR3 DNA is TGTGCCACCAGCAGAGATACAGGACTCCTGAGGGAGCAGTACTTC. The chain couples TRBV15 to TRBJ2-7; D is possibly TRBD1 or TRBD2 (5 bases each). In germline, CDR1 is LNHNV, CDR2 YYDKDF (reference sequence). The CDR3 spans 15 residues. V was cut by 0 bases and J by 7 bases, with 16 bases left in between.